The clone carrying this T cell receptor (beta chain) was seen once. The sample originates from a study of T cells after posttransplantation cyclophosphamide. TCRdb's copy holds only in-frame clones and misses some; the assay was immunoSEQ multiplex PCR. The sample has some 66,000 clones; 93% are singletons. Sequenced: PBMCs. The clonotype originates from a woman in her twenties or thirties in good health and a related stem cell transplant donor.

As DNA, the CDR3 is TGTGCCAGCAGCCAAGGACAGGGTCGTCAGCCCCAGCATTTT. It translates to CASSQGQGRQPQHF. The chain combines TRBV7-2 with TRBJ1-5, with 8 bases matching TRBD1. The CDR3 sequence is 14 residues long. The V and J ends lost 5 bases and 6 bases, in that order; junction bases with no gene match: 6. CDR1 and CDR2 from the germline V gene are SGHTA and FQGNSA.